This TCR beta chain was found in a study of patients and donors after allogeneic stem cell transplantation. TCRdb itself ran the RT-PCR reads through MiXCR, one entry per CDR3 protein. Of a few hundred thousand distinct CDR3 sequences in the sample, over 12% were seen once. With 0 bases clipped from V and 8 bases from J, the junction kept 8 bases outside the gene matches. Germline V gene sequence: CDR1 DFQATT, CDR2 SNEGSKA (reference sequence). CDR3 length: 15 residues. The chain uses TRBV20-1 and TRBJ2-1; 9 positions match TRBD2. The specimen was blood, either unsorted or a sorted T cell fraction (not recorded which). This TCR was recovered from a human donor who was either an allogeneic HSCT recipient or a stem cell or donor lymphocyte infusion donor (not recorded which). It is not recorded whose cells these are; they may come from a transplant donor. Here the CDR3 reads CSARDGFSGSDEQFF. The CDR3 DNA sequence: TGCAGTGCTAGAGATGGCTTTAGCGGGAGTGATGAGCAGTTCTTC.